This T cell receptor (beta chain) was sequenced for a study of regulatory T cells in long-lasting Graves disease. This clonotype was counted only a few times. Its antigen is currently unknown. Sample time point: newly diagnosed GD, antithyroid drugs for less than 3 months. TCR sequences were obtained from RNA taken from PBMCs. Study-wide findings and caveats: Preferential use of TRBV28, TRBJ1-2 and TRBJ2-5 was seen in persistent disease.

Building of the TCR beta libraries involved iRepertoire HTBI primers and Arm-PCR of CDR3 regions. TCRdb reprocessed the multiplex PCR reads with MiXCR, giving one entry per CDR3 protein. The sample comprises hundreds of thousands of distinct CDR3 sequences, around 16% of which are singletons, and approximately 25% rests with the top ten. The length of the CDR3 is 13 residues. The germline V gene has CDR1 LGHDT and CDR2 YNNKEL (reference sequence). V shed 4 bases and J shed 8 bases, with 14 bases lying between them. This sample was also put to use in a study of T cells in Graves' hyperthyroidism and ophthalmopathy. This second study says: Any patient presenting with uncontrolled infection, other autoimmune disease, pregnancy or lactation was left out. HTBI primers were employed in a first-round RT-PCR of the TCR CDR3. The majority of expanded thyroid clonotypes above 0.001 also appeared in blood.

This rearrangement joins TRBV3-1 to TRBJ1-2, with D possibly matching TRBD1 (5 bases). The clonotype originates from a woman between 40 and 65 years old with Graves disease. Sequencing was performed on peripheral blood mononuclear cells (PBMCs), taken at new diagnosis, from a patient treated with antithyroid drugs. The CDR3 region is CASSRGRDGGYTF. In nucleotides, the CDR3 is TGTGCCAGCAGCCGGGGCAGGGACGGCGGCTACACCTTC.